The entry below describes one TCR beta chain. What it binds is unknown. This entry belongs to a study of cytomegalovirus exposure and HLA in healthy donors. Study-level results: Information on immune exposure was restricted to one variable (CMV serostatus). According to an earlier analysis, most TCR beta V segments yielded productive rearrangements about 90% or about 30% of the time.

Sampled while nominally healthy, donors likely had unrecorded immune exposures. With 60 Vbeta and 13 Jbeta primers, the PCR was carried out. Generated by immunoSEQ multiplex PCR, the TCRdb table keeps only in-frame clones and is missing some. The data contain fewer than 200,000 clones, approximately 80% of them singletons. Sample: PBMCs. The origin of this receptor is a man between 45 and 60 years old in good health and CMV-seropositive.

The CDR3 spells CASSSPRDRVTYEQYF. CDR3 sequence (DNA): TGTGCCAGCAGCTCACCCCGGGACAGGGTCACCTACGAGCAGTACTTC. The gene calls are TRBV5-4 and TRBJ2-7; 9 positions agree with TRBD1. The CDR3 loop spans 16 amino acids. Germline lookup yields CDR1 SGHNT and CDR2 YYREEE (reference sequence). V dropped 3 bases and J dropped 2; count of bases not matched to a gene: 9.